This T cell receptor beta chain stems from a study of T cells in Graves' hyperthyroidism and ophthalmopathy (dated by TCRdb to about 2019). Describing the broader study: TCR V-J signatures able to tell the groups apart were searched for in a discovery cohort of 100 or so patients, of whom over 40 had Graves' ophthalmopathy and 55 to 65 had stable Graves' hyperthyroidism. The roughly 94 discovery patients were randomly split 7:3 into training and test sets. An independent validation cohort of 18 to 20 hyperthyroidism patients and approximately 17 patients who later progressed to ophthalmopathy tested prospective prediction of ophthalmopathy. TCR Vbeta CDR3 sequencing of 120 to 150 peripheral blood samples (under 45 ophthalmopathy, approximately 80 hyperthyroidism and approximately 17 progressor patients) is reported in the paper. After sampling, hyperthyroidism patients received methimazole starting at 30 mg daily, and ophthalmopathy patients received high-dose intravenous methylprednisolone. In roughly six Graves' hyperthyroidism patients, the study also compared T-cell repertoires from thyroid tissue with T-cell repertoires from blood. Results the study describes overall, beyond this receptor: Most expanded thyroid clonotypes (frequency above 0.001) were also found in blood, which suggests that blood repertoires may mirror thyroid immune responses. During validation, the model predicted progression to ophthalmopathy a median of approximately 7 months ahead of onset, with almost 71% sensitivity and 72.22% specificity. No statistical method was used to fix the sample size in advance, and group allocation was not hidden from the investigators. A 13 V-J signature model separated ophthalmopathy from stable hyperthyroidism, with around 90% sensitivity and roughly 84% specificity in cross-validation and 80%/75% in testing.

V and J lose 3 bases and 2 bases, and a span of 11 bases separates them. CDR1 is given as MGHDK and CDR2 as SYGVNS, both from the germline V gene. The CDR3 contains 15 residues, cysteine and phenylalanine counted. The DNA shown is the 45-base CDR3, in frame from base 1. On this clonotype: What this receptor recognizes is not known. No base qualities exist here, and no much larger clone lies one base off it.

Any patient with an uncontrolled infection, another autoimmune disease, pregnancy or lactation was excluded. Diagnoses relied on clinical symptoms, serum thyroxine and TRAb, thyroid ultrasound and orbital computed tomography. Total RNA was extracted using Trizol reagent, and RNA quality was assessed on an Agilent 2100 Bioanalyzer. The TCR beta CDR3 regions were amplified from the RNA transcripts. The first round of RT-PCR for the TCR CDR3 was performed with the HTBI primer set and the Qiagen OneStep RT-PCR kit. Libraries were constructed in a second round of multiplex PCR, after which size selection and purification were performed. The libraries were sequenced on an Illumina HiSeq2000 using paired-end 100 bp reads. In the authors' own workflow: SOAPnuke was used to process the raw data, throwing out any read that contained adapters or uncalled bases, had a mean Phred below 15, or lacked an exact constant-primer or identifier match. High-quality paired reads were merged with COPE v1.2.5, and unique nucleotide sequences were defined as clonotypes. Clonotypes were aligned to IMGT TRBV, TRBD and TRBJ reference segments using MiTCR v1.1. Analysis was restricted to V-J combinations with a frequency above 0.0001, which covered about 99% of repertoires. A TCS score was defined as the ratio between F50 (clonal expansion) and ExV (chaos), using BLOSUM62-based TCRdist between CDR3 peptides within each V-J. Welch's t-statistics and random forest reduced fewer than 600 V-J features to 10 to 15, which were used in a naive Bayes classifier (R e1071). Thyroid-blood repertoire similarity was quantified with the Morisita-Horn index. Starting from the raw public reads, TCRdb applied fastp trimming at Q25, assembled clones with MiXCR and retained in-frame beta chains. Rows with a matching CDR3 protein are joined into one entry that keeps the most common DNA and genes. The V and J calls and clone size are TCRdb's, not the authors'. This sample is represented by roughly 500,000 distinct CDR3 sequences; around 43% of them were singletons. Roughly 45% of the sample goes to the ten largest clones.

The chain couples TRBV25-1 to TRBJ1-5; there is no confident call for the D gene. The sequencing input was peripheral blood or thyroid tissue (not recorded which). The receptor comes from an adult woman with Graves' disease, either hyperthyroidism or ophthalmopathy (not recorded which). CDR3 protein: CASSETAAGNQPQHF. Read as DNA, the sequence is TGTGCCAGCAGTGAGACCGCGGCAGGCAATCAGCCCCAGCATTTT.